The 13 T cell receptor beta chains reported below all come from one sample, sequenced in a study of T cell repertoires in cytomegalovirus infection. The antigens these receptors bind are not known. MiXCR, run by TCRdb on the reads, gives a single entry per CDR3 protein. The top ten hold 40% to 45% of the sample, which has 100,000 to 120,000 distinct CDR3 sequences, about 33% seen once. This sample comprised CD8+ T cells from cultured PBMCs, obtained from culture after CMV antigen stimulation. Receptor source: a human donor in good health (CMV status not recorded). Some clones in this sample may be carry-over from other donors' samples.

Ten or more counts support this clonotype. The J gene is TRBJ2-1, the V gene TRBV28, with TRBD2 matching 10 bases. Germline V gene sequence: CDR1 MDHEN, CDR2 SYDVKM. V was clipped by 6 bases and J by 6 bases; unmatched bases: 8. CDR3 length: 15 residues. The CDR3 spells CASRAERGGLNEQFF. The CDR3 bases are TGTGCCAGCAGGGCCGAGCGGGGGGGACTCAATGAGCAGTTCTTC.

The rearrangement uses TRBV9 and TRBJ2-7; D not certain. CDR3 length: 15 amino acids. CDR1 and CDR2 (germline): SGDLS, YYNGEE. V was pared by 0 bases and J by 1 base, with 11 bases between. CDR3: CASSVGPRQSYEQYF. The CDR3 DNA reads TGTGCCAGCAGCGTAGGACCGCGCCAATCCTACGAGCAGTACTTC.

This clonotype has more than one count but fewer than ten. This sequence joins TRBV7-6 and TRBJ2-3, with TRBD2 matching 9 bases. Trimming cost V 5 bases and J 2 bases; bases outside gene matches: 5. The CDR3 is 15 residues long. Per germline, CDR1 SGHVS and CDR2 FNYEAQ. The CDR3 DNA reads TGTGCCAGCAGCCGATTAGCGGGGGCCACAGATACGCAGTATTTT. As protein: CASSRLAGATDTQYF.

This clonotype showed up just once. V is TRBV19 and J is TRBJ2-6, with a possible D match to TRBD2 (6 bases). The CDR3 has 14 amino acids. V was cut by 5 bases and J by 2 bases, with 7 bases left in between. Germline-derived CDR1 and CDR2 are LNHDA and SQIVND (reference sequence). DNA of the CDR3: TGTGCCAGTAGTTGGGGGGCTGGGGCCAACGTCCTGACTTTC. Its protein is CASSWGAGANVLTF.

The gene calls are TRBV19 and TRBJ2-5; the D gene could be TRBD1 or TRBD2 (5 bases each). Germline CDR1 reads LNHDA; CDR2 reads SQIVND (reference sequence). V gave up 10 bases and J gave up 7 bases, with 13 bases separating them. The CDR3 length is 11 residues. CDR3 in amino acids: CATRDGGTQYF. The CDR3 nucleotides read TGTGCCACACGGGATGGGGGGACCCAGTACTTC.

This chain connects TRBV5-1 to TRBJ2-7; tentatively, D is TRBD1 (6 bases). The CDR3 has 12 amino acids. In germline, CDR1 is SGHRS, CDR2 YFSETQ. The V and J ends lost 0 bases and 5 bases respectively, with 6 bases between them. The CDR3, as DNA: TGCGCCAGCAGCTTGGGACAGGACGAGCAGTACTTC. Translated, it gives CASSLGQDEQYF.

CDR3 sequence reads: CASSPPWPADTQYF. CDR3 DNA sequence: TGTGCCAGCAGTCCTCCCTGGCCCGCAGATACGCAGTATTTT. The chain recombines TRBV27 with TRBJ2-3; D is unclear. CDR1 and CDR2 (germline): MNHEY, SMNVEV (reference sequence). The CDR3 runs to 14 residues. V lost 5 bases and J 4 bases, leaving 13 bases between the germline ends.

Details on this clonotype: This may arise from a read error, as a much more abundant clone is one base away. The CDR3 here is CASGLTGYSYEQYF. The DNA of the CDR3 is TGTGCCAGCGGCCTAACGGGGTACTCCTACGAGCAGTACTTC. This chain uses TRBV11-2 with TRBJ2-7; TRBD2 is a possible D gene (5 bases). Trimming took 8 bases from V and 0 from J, leaving 14 bases between them. This CDR3 spans 14 amino acids. CDR1 and CDR2 (germline): SGHAT, FQNNGV.

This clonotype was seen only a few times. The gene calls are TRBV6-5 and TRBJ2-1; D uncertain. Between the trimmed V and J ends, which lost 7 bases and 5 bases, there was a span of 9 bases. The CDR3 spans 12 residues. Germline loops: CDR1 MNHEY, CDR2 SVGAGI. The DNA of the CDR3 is TGTGCCAGCACTGGACCCCACAATGAGCAGTTCTTC. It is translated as CASTGPHNEQFF.

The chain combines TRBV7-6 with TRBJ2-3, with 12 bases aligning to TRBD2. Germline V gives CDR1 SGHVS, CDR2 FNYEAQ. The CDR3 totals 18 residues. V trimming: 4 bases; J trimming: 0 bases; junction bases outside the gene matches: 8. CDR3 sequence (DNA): TGTGCCAGCAGCTCGACTAGCGGGGGACCGCTTAGCACAGATACGCAGTATTTT. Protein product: CASSSTSGGPLSTDTQYF.

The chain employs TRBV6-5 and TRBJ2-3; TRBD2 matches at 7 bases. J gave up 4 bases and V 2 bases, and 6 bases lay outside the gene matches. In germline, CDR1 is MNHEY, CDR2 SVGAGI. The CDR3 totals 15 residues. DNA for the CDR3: TGTGCCAGCAGTTACGGTGGGAGGGAGGCAGATACGCAGTATTTT. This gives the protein CASSYGGREADTQYF.

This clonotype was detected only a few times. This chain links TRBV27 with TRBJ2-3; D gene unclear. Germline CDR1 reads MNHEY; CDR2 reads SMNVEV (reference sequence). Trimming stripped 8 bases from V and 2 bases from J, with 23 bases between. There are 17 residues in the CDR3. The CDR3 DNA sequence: TGTGCCAGCTCTAGGAGCTCCGGCCTCCCATTCACAGATACGCAGTATTTT. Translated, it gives CASSRSSGLPFTDTQYF.

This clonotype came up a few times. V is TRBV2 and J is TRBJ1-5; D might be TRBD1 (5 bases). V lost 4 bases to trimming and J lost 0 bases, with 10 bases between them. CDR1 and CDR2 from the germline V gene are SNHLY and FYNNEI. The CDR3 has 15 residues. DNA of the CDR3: TGTGCCAGCAGTGGGGGGTTCTATAGCAATCAGCCCCAGCATTTT. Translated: CASSGGFYSNQPQHF.